This T cell receptor (beta chain) was retrieved from a study of blood T cell repertoires in COVID-19. Study context: The United States, Italy and Spain supplied acute and convalescent COVID-19 samples. The cDNA or gDNA used as material had been derived from T cells, B-cell-depleted T cells, or PBMCs.

Study processing details: Amplified reference gene primers provided the basis for estimating nucleated cell counts. Sequencing was performed with immunoSEQ multiplex PCR; in TCRdb, only in-frame clones are kept and a portion is missing. Clone size and V and J calls were adopted from that table, with D and trimming inferred from the DNA. The sample has approximately 360,000 clones; roughly nine tenths are singletons. This CDR3 has 8 amino acids. Germline CDR1 LGHDT, CDR2 YNNKEL (reference sequence). This TCR came from a man aged 40-49 years with acute or convalescent COVID-19. The J gene is TRBJ2-5, the V gene TRBV3-1 (or the pseudogene TRBV3-2); the D is unclear. Sequenced input: peripheral blood. CDR3 region: CVMETQYF. CDR3 DNA: TGTGTAATGGAGACCCAGTACTTC.